This T cell receptor beta chain was documented in a study of immune evolution from preneoplasia to lung adenocarcinoma. The study's findings and limits: Top clone frequencies peaked in normal lung, apparently declining through invasive adenocarcinoma.

This CDR3 contains 13 residues. V lost 2 bases to trimming and J lost 5 bases, with 7 bases between them. Germline-derived CDR1 and CDR2 are SGHAT and FQNNGV. As to this clone: The antigen is not known.

Generated by immunoSEQ multiplex PCR, the TCRdb table keeps only in-frame clones and is missing some. The repertoire includes about 4,900 clones, 76% of them detected once, and 8% to 9% sits in the top ten. Resections took place in Japan or China from 2014 to 2017. The V and J genes are TRBV11-2 and TRBJ1-5; no reliable D call. The source material was FFPE minimally invasive lung adenocarcinoma tissue. This receptor was obtained from a person aged 65 to 79 with lung adenocarcinoma. Written as DNA, the CDR3 is TGTGCCAGCAGCTTAAATCGGTATCAGCCCCAGCATTTT. Amino acids: CASSLNRYQPQHF.